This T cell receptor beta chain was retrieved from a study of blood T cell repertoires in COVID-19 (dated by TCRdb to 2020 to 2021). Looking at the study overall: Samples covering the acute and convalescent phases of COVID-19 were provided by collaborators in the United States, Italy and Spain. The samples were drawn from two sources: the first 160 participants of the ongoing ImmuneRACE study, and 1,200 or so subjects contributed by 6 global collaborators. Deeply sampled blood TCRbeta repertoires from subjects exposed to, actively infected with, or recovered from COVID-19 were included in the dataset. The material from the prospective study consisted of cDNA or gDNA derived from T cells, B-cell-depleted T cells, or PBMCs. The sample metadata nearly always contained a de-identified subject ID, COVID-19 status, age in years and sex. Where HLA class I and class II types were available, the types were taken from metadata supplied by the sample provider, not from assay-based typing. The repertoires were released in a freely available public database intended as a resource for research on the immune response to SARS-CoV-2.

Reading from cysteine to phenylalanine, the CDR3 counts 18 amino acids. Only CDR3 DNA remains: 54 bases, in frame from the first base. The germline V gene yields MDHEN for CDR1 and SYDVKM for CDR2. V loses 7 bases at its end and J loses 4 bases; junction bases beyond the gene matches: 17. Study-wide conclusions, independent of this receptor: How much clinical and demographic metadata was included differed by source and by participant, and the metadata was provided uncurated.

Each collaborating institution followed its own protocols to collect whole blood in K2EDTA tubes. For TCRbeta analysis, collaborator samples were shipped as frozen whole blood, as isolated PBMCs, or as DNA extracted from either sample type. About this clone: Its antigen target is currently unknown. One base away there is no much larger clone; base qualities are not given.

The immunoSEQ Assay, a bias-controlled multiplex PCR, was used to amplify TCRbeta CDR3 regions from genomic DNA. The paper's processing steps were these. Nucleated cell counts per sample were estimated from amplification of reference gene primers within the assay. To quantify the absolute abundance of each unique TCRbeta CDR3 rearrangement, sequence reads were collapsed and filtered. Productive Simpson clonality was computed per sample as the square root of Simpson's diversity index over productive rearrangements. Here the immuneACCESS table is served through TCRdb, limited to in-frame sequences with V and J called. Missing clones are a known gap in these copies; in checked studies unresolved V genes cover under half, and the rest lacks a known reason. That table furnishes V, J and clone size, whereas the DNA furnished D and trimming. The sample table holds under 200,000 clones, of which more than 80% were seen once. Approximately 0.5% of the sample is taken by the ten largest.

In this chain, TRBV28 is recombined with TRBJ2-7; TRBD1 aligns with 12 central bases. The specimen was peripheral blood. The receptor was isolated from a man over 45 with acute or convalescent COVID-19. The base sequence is TGTGCCAGCACCACCGCGCCCCCGGGACAGGGGGCGGCTTACGAGCAGTACTTC. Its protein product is CASTTAPPGQGAAYEQYF.